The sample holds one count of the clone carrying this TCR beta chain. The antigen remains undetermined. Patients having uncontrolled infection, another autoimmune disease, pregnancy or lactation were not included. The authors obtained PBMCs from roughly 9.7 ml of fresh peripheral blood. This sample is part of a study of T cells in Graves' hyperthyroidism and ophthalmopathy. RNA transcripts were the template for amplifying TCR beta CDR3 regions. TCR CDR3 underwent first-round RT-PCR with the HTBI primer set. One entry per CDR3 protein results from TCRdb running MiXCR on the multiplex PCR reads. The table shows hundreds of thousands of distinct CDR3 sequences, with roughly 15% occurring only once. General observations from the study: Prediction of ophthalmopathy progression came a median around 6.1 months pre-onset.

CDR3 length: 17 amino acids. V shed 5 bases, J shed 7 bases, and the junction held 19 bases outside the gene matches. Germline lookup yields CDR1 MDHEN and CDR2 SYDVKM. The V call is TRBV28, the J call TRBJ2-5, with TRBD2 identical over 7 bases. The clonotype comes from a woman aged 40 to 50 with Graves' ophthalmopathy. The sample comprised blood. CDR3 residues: CASSGWAGAESGGTQYF. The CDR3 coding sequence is TGTGCCAGCAGTGGCTGGGCGGGAGCAGAAAGTGGCGGGACCCAGTACTTC.